The clone carrying this T cell receptor beta chain was detected once. Original data processing: Amplification of reference gene primers provided the estimated nucleated cell counts. This table comes from immunoSEQ multiplex PCR, and its TCRdb copy is limited to in-frame clones, with some not included. That table supplies the V and J calls and clone size; D and trimming were determined from the DNA. The table includes about 150,000 clones, 78% detected once. Participants spanned ages about 18 to 90 years and resided in about two dozen US areas. The source of the sample is a study of blood T cell repertoires in COVID-19. The CDR3 covers 14 residues. With 2 bases removed from V and 7 bases from J, the gap between germline ends came to 11 bases. Germline V gene lookup returns CDR1 WNHNN and CDR2 SYGVQD (reference sequence).

This rearrangement joins TRBV10-1 to TRBJ1-4; D gene ambiguous. The sequenced sample was PBMCs or T cells enriched from blood (not recorded which). The sequence derives from a woman in her forties or fifties who had recovered from COVID-19. The CDR3 protein is CASSEKRVGEKLFF. CDR3 coding DNA: TGCGCCAGCAGTGAGAAACGGGTTGGTGAAAAACTGTTTTTT.